The T cell receptor (beta chain) described here comes from a study of blood T cell repertoires in COVID-19. About the study: The cDNA or gDNA used as material had been derived from T cells, B-cell-depleted T cells, or PBMCs.

This table comes from immunoSEQ multiplex PCR, and its TCRdb copy is limited to in-frame clones, with some not included. The profile shows approximately 220,000 clones, 83% of them singletons. The cohort comprised adults aged about 18 to 100 years residing in 20 to 30 US areas. Each participant's cohort was designated according to participant-reported clinical history. A case of COVID-19 had been met by exposed participants within 2 weeks before study entry. The source material was PBMCs or T cells enriched from blood (not recorded which). The source of this sequence is a woman aged 40 to 50 who had been exposed to COVID-19.

CDR3 bases: TGTGCCAGCAGCCTAAGCGGGGGGGCCCGAGAGACCCAGTACTTC. Its translation: CASSLSGGARETQYF. V and J are TRBV3-1 (or the pseudogene TRBV3-2) and TRBJ2-5, with TRBD2 matching 10 bases. The CDR3 runs 15 residues. V was clipped by 4 bases and J by 4 bases; unmatched bases: 6. CDR1 LGHDT and CDR2 YNNKEL come from the germline V gene (reference sequence).